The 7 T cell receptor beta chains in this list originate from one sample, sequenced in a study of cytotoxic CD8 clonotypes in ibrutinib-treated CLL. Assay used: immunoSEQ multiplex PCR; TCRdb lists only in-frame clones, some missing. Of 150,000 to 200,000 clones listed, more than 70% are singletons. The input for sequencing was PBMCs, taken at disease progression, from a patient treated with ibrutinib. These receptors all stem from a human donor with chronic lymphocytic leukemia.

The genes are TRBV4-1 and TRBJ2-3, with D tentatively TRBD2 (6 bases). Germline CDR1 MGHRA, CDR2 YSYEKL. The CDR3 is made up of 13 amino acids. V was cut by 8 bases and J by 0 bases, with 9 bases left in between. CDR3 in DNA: TGCGCCAGCCGGCGGGAAAGCACAGATACGCAGTATTTT. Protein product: CASRRESTDTQYF.

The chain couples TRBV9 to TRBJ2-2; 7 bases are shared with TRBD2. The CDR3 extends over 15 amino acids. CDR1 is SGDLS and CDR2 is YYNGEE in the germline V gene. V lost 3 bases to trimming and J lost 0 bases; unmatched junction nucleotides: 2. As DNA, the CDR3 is TGTGCCAGCAGCGCGGGACTACCGAACACCGGGGAGCTGTTTTTT. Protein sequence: CASSAGLPNTGELFF.

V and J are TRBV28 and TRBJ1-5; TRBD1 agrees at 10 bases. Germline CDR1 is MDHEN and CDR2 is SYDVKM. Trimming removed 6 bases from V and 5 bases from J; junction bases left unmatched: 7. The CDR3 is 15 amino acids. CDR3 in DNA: TGTGCCAGCAGGAGGACAGGGGGATTGCATCAGCCCCAGCATTTT. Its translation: CASRRTGGLHQPQHF.

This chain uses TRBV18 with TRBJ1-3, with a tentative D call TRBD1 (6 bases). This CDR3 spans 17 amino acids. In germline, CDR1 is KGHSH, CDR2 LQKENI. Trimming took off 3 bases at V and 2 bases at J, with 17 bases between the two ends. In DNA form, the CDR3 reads TGTGCCAGCTCACCTACGCCGGGGGCAATGGCTGGAAACACCATATATTTT. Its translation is CASSPTPGAMAGNTIYF.

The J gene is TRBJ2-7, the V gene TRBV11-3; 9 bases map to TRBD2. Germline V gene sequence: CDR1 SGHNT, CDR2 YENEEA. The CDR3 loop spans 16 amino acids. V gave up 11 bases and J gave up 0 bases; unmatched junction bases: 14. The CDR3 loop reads CAPNRWGSGSSYEQYF. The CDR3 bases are TGTGCCCCAAATAGGTGGGGTAGCGGGAGCTCCTACGAGCAGTACTTC.

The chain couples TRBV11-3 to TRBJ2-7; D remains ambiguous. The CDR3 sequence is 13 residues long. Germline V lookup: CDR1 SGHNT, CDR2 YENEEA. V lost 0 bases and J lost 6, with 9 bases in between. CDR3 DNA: TGTGCCAGCAGCTTAGAACTACTTGGCGAGCAGTACTTC. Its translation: CASSLELLGEQYF.

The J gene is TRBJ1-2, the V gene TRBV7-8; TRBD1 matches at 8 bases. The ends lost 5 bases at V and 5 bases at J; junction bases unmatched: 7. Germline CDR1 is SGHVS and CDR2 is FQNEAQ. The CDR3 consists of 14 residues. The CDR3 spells CASSPRQGRYGYTF. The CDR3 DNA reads TGTGCCAGCAGCCCACGACAGGGGCGGTATGGCTACACCTTC.